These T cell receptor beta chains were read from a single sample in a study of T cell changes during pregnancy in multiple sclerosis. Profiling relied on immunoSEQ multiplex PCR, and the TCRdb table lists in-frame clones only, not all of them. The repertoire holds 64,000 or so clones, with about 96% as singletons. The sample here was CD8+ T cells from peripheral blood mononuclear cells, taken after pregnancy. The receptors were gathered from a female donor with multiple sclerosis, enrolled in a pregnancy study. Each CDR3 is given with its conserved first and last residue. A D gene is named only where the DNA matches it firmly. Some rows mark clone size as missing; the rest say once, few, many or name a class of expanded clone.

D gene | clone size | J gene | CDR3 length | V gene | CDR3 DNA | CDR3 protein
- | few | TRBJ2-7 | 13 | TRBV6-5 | TGTGCCAGCAGTTACTCGGTAACTTACGAGCAGTACTTC | CASSYSVTYEQYF
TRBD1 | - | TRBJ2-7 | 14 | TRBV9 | TGTGCCAGCAGCGTAACAGGGGGCTCCTACGAGCAGTACTTC | CASSVTGGSYEQYF
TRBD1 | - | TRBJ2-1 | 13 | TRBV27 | TGTGCCAGCAGTTTTTCAGGGGGCAATGAGCAGTTCTTC | CASSFSGGNEQFF
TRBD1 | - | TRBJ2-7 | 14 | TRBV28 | TGTGCCAGCATCCCACAGGGGAGCTCCTACGAGCAGTACTTC | CASIPQGSSYEQYF
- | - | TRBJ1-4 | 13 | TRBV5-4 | TGTGCCAGCAGCTTGGCTCCCCCCCAAAAACTGTTTTTT | CASSLAPPQKLFF
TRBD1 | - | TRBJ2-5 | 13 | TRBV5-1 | TGCGCCAGCCAAACAGGGGGCGAAGAGACCCAGTACTTC | CASQTGGEETQYF
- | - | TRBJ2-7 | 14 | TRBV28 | TGTGCCAGCAGTTATGACGGGAGCGGGTACGAGCAGTACTTC | CASSYDGSGYEQYF
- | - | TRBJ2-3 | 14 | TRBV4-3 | TGCGCCAGCAGCCAAGATGGGGCCGCAGATACGCAGTATTTT | CASSQDGAADTQYF
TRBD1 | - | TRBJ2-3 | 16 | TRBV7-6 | TGTGCCAGCAGCCCTCAGAGGGACAGGGACACAGATACGCAGTATTTT | CASSPQRDRDTDTQYF
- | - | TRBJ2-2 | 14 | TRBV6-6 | TGTGCCACCGAAAAAGGACAGAGCACCGGGGAGCTGTTTTTT | CATEKGQSTGELFF
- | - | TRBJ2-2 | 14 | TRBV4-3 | TGCGCCAGCAGCCAAGTGGGGGGCACCGGGGAGCTGTTTTTT | CASSQVGGTGELFF
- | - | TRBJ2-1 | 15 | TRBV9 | TGTGCCAGCAGCGTAGCGGGGAACTCCTACAATGAGCAGTTCTTC | CASSVAGNSYNEQFF